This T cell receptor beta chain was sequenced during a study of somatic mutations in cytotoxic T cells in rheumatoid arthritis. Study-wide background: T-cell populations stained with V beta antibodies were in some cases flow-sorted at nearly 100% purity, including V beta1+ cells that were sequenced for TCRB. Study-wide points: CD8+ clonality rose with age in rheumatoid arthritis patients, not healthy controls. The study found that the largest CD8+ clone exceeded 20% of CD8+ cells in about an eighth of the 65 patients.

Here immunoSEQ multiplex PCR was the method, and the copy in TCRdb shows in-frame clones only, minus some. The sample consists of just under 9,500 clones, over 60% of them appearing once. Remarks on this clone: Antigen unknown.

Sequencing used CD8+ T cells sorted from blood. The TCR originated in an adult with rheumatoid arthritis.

The CDR3 is CASSGGHGVTDTQYF. CDR3 in DNA: TGTGCCAGCAGTGGCGGACATGGCGTCACAGATACGCAGTATTTT. The chain is built from TRBV25-1 and TRBJ2-3; D might be TRBD1 (5 bases). CDR3 length: 15 residues. Between the trimmed V and J ends, which lost 4 bases and 2 bases, there was a span of 13 bases. Germline loops: CDR1 MGHDK, CDR2 SYGVNS.